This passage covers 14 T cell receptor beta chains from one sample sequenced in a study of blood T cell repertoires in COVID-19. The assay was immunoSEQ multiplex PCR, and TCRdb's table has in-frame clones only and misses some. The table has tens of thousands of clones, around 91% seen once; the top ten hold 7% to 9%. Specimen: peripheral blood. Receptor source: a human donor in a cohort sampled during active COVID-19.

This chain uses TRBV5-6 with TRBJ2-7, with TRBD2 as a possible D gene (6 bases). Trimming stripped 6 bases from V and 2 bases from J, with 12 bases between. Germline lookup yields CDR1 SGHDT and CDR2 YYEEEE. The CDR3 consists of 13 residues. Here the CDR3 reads CASMEGPTYEQYF. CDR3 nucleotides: TGTGCCAGCATGGAGGGACCCACCTACGAGCAGTACTTC.

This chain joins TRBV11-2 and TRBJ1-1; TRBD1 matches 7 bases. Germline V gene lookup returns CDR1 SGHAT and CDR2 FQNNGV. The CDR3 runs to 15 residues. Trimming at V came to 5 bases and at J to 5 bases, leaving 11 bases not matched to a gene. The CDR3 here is CASSTGVPGGTEAFF. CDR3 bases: TGTGCCAGCAGCACAGGGGTTCCCGGAGGGACTGAAGCTTTCTTT.

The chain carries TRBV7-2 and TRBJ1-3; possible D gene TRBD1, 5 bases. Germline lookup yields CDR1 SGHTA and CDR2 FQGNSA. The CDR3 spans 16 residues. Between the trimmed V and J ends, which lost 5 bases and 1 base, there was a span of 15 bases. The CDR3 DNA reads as TGTGCCAGCAGCGTGCCCCAGGGAGGGTCTGGAAACACCATATATTTT. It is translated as CASSVPQGGSGNTIYF. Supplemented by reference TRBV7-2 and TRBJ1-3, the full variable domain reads GAGVSQSPSNKVTEKGKDVELRCDPISGHTALYWYRQSLGQGLEFLIYFQGNSAPDKSGLPSDRFSAERTGGSVSTLTIQRTQQEDSAVYLCASSVPQGGSGNTIYFGEGSWLTVV.

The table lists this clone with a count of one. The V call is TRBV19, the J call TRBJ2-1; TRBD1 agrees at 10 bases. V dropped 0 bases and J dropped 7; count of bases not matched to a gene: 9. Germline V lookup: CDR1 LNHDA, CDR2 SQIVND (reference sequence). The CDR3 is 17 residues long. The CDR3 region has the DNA TGTGCCAGTAGTATAGATGGTCTCGGACAGGGGGGGAATGAGCAGTTCTTC. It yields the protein CASSIDGLGQGGNEQFF.

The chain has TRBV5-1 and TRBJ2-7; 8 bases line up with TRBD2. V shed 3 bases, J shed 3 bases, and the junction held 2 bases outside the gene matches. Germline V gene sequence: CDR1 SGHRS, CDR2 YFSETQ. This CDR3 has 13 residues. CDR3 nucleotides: TGCGCCAGCAGCTCCAGCGGGGGCTACGAGCAGTACTTC. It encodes CASSSSGGYEQYF.

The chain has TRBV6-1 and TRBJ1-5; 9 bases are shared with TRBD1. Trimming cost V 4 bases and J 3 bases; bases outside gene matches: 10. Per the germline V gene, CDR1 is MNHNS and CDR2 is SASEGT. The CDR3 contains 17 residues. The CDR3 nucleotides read TGTGCCAGCAGTGTCCGGACAGGGGCGGCGACCAATCAGCCCCAGCATTTT. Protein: CASSVRTGAATNQPQHF.

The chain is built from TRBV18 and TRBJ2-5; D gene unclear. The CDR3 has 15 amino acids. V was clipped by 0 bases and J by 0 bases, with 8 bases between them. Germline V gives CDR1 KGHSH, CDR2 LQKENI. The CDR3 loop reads CASSPPVANQETQYF. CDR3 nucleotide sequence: TGTGCCAGCTCACCACCTGTTGCGAACCAAGAGACCCAGTACTTC.

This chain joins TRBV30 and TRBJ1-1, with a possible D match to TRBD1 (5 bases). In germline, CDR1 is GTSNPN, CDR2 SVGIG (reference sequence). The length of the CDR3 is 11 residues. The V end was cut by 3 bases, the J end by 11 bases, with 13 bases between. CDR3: CAWREGIGAFF. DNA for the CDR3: TGTGCCTGGAGGGAGGGGATAGGGGCTTTCTTT. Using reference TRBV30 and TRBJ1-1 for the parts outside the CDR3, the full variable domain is SQTIHQWPATLVQPVGSPLSLECTVEGTSNPNLYWYRQAAGRGLQLLFYSVGIGQISSEVPQNLSASRPQDRQFILSSKKLLLSDSGFYLCAWREGIGAFFGQGTRLTVV.

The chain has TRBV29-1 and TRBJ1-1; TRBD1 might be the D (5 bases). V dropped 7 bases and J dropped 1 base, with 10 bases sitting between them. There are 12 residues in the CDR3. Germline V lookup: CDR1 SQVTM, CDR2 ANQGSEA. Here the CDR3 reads CSASTGNTEAFF. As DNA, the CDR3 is TGCAGCGCATCTACAGGGAACACTGAAGCTTTCTTT.

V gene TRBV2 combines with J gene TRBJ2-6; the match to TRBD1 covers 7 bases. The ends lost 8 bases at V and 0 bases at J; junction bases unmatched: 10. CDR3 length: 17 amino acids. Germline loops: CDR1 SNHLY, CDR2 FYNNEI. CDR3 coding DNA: TGTGCCAGCCTCGGGGACAGTCAGCACTCTGGGGCCAACGTCCTGACTTTC. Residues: CASLGDSQHSGANVLTF.

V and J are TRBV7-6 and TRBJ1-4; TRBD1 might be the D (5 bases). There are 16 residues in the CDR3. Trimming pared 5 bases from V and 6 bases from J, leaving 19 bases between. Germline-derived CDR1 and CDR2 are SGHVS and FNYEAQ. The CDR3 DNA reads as TGTGCCAGCAGCCGTTTACCGCGGACAAGATATGAAAAACTGTTTTTT. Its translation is CASSRLPRTRYEKLFF.

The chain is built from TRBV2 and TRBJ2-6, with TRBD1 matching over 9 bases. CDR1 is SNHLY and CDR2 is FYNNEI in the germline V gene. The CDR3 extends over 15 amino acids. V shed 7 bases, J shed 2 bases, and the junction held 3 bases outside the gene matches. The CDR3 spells CASTGQGPGANVLTF. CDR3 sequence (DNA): TGTGCCAGCACCGGACAGGGGCCTGGGGCCAACGTCCTGACTTTC.

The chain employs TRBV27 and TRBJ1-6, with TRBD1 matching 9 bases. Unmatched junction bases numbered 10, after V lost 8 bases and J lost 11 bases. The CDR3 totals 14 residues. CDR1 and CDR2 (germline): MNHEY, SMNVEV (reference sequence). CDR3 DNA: TGTGCCAGCGCTACAGGGGGCTCTTATGCACCCCTCCACTTT. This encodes CASATGGSYAPLHF.

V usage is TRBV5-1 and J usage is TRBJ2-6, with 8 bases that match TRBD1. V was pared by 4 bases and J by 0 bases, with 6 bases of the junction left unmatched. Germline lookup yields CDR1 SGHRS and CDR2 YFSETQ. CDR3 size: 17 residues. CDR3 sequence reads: CASSLRDRSSGANVLTF. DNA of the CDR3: TGCGCCAGCAGCCTAAGGGACAGGAGCTCTGGGGCCAACGTCCTGACTTTC.